These T cell receptor beta chains were read from a single sample in a study of T cell repertoires in ileal Crohn's disease. The protocol was immunoSEQ multiplex PCR, while the TCRdb copy is restricted to in-frame clones and leaves out a portion. The table shows 4,800 or so clones, with 80% to 85% occurring only once. Sample: ileal tissue. The source of these receptors is an adult with Crohn's disease. Each CDR3 is given with its conserved first and last residue. The D gene is left open where the match is weak. Expanded clones get a size class; other rows say once, few or many, or leave the size out.

j_call d_call clone_size v_call cdr3_aa cdr3_nt
TRBJ2-5 TRBD1 once TRBV4-1 CASSQEPGQGETQYF TGCGCCAGCAGCCAAGAACCGGGACAGGGAGAGACCCAGTACTTC
TRBJ1-1 TRBD1 once TRBV28 CASSLWTGGAGTEAFF TGTGCCAGCAGCTTATGGACAGGGGGCGCTGGCACTGAAGCTTTCTTT
TRBJ2-2 . . TRBV5-6 CHEEGGQNTGELFF TGTCACGAAGAGGGGGGGCAGAACACCGGGGAGCTGTTTTTT
TRBJ2-5 TRBD2 few TRBV5-1 CASSAGTSDETQYF TGCGCCAGCAGCGCCGGGACTAGCGACGAGACCCAGTACTTC
TRBJ1-2 . . TRBV4-2 CASSQDLAGAYGYTF TGTGCCAGCAGCCAAGATCTAGCAGGGGCCTATGGCTACACCTTC
TRBJ2-7 . . TRBV18 CASSPATRGDEQYF TGTGCCAGCTCACCAGCTACAAGGGGCGACGAGCAGTACTTC
TRBJ1-6 . once TRBV19 CASSIATQASSPLHF TGTGCCAGTAGTATAGCCACGCAGGCTTCTTCACCCCTCCACTTT
TRBJ1-5 . . TRBV9 CASSVDPSIDQPQHF TGTGCCAGCAGCGTAGATCCCAGTATCGATCAGCCCCAGCATTTT
TRBJ2-2 . . TRBV4-3 CASSLSFGGELFF TGCGCCAGCAGCCTCTCTTTCGGCGGGGAGCTGTTTTTT
TRBJ1-1 . few TRBV25-1 CASGLHGTEAFF TGTGCCAGCGGGTTACACGGGACTGAAGCTTTCTTT
TRBJ1-2 TRBD1 . TRBV19 CASSLRQGGGYTF TGTGCCAGTAGTCTGCGACAGGGCGGTGGCTACACCTTC
TRBJ2-7 TRBD2 . TRBV5-6 CASSSGSSYEQYF TGTGCCAGCAGCAGCGGGAGCTCCTACGAGCAGTACTTC
TRBJ1-5 . medium-sized TRBV9 CASSAGPTGGNQPQHF TGTGCCAGCAGCGCAGGGCCCACCGGGGGGAATCAGCCCCAGCATTTT
TRBJ2-1 TRBD2 . TRBV10-3 CAISPGGPVDEQFF TGTGCCATCAGTCCGGGGGGGCCTGTAGATGAGCAGTTCTTC
TRBJ2-5 TRBD2 . TRBV29-1 CSVVAGDRETQYF TGCAGCGTTGTGGCGGGGGATCGAGAGACCCAGTACTTC
TRBJ2-3 . . TRBV11-2 CASSPYSGRQYF TGTGCCAGCAGCCCCTATAGCGGAAGACAGTATTTT
TRBJ1-2 TRBD1 few TRBV18 CASSGDREANYGYTF TGTGCCAGCTCAGGGGACAGGGAAGCTAACTATGGCTACACCTTC
TRBJ1-5 TRBD1 . TRBV14 CASRPTGGRYSNQPQHF TGTGCCAGCAGGCCGACAGGGGGCAGATATAGCAATCAGCCCCAGCATTTT
TRBJ2-2 TRBD1 . TRBV19 CASSAGQGAGELFF TGTGCCAGTTCCGCGGGACAGGGGGCCGGGGAGCTGTTTTTT
TRBJ1-4 . . TRBV5-1 CASRSSGNEKLFF TGCGCCAGCAGGTCATCGGGGAATGAAAAACTGTTTTTT
TRBJ2-1 TRBD2 . TRBV28 CASSSGLAGWYEQFF TGTGCCAGCAGCTCGGGACTAGCGGGTTGGTATGAGCAGTTCTTC
TRBJ2-7 TRBD1 . TRBV7-2 CASSRPGQGAYEQYF TGTGCCAGCAGCCGCCCGGGACAGGGGGCCTACGAGCAGTACTTC
TRBJ1-2 . . TRBV14 CASSPSGTQGRIGGYTF TGTGCCAGCAGCCCATCTGGTACCCAGGGGCGGATTGGAGGCTACACCTTC
TRBJ2-7 . . TRBV5-1 CASSMPGRYEQYF TGCGCCAGCAGTATGCCAGGCCGCTACGAGCAGTACTTC
TRBJ1-6 . . TRBV5-4 CASSLDRVNSPLHF TGTGCCAGCAGCTTGGACAGGGTTAATTCACCCCTCCACTTT
TRBJ2-1 TRBD2 . TRBV29-1 CSVWFRGDYNEQFF TGCAGCGTCTGGTTTCGGGGGGACTACAATGAGCAGTTCTTC
TRBJ2-7 TRBD2 . TRBV5-1 CASSLFAGELSEQYF TGCGCCAGCAGCTTGTTTGCGGGGGAGTTGAGCGAGCAGTACTTC
TRBJ2-7 TRBD1 . TRBV5-1 CASSLVGTGSNEQYF TGCGCCAGCAGCTTGGTGGGGACAGGGTCCAACGAGCAGTACTTC
TRBJ1-1 TRBD1 once TRBV6-6 CATRISGQVNTEAFF TGTGCCACCAGAATATCGGGACAGGTGAACACTGAAGCTTTCTTT
TRBJ2-7 TRBD1 . TRBV19 CASSILAGGCEQYF TGTGCCAGTAGTATACTCGCAGGGGGTTGCGAGCAGTACTTC
TRBJ2-7 . few TRBV13 CASSLSYEQYF TGTGCCAGCAGCCTCTCCTACGAGCAGTACTTC
TRBJ2-1 . . TRBV9 CASSVRTDRSYNEQFF TGTGCCAGCAGCGTAAGGACAGACCGCTCCTACAATGAGCAGTTCTTC
TRBJ2-7 . . TRBV5-1 CASSKGDGSREQYF TGCGCCAGCAGCAAGGGGGACGGTTCCCGAGAGCAGTACTTC
TRBJ2-7 TRBD2 few TRBV5-1 CASSTTSGISYEQYF TGCGCCAGCAGCACCACTAGCGGGATCTCCTACGAGCAGTACTTC
TRBJ2-3 TRBD1 . TRBV2 CASSVRTGGPDTQYF TGTGCCAGTTCAGTCCGGACAGGTGGTCCCGATACGCAGTATTTT
TRBJ1-1 . . TRBV5-6 CASSLLGFRLNTEAFF TGTGCCAGCAGCTTGTTGGGCTTTAGGCTGAACACTGAAGCTTTCTTT
TRBJ1-2 . . TRBV7-2 CASSIQGYGYTF TGTGCCAGCAGCATTCAGGGTTATGGCTACACCTTC
TRBJ2-7 . . TRBV6-5 CASSYREGYYEQYF TGTGCCAGCAGTTATCGCGAGGGTTACTACGAGCAGTACTTC
TRBJ2-1 TRBD1 . TRBV10-3 CAISPSSGTGAWGEQFF TGTGCCATCAGTCCCAGCTCCGGGACAGGGGCTTGGGGGGAGCAGTTCTTC
TRBJ2-7 TRBD2 . TRBV27 CASSTAGGLNEQYF TGTGCCAGCAGTACAGCGGGGGGGCTCAACGAGCAGTACTTC
TRBJ1-1 . . TRBV6-6 CASSYSTVNTEAFF TGTGCCAGCAGTTACTCGACAGTGAACACTGAAGCTTTCTTT
TRBJ2-7 TRBD1 . TRBV5-1 CASSPDRGTRHEQYF TGCGCCAGCAGCCCGGACAGGGGAACTCGCCACGAGCAGTACTTC
TRBJ1-5 . once TRBV5-1 CASSPEGHYSNQPQHF TGCGCCAGCAGCCCCGAGGGACACTATAGCAATCAGCCCCAGCATTTT
TRBJ1-6 . . TRBV11-2 CASSFTAGANNSPLHF TGTGCCAGCAGCTTCACGGCAGGGGCCAATAATTCACCCCTCCACTTT
TRBJ1-3 TRBD1 . TRBV11-2 CASRPPDRGRDTIYF TGTGCCAGCAGACCTCCCGACAGGGGGCGCGACACCATATATTTT
TRBJ2-7 . . TRBV18 CASSPSAYEQYF TGTGCCAGCTCACCAAGCGCTTACGAGCAGTACTTC
TRBJ1-1 . . TRBV13 CASSFGGQRNTEAFF TGTGCCAGCAGCTTCGGCGGACAGAGGAACACTGAAGCTTTCTTT
TRBJ1-1 . . TRBV4-2 CASSQPGRLEAFF TGTGCCAGCAGCCAACCAGGGCGTCTTGAAGCTTTCTTT
TRBJ1-5 . . TRBV18 CASSGSGPLSNQPQHF TGTGCCAGCTCAGGTTCAGGGCCGCTTAGCAATCAGCCCCAGCATTTT
TRBJ1-6 . . TRBV30 CAWSRRNSPLHF TGTGCCTGGAGTCGGAGGAATTCACCCCTCCACTTT